This T cell receptor beta chain derives from a study of spatial heterogeneity in lung cancer. On the study more broadly: Each unique TCR and UMI combination was seen more than ten times on average in raw reads.

Time point in this sample: sample taken at primary tumor resection. From tumor, nontumor lung or frozen PBMC, whole RNA was taken unsorted for sequencing. Germline loops: CDR1 MDHEN, CDR2 SYDVKM. The CDR3 has 11 residues. V was clipped by 5 bases and J by 5 bases, with 6 bases between them. A distinct unique molecular identifier was carried by each TCR cDNA molecule. TCRdb used MiXCR to reprocess the 5' RACE reads, holding one entry per CDR3 protein. The profile covers approximately 92,000 distinct CDR3 sequences, with more than 10% appearing a single time and over 40% taken by the ten largest. This clonotype was found many times.

The receptor comes from a male donor with early-stage non-small cell lung cancer. Sample: PBMCs, taken at surgery. The chain carries TRBV28 and TRBJ1-2; D is perhaps TRBD1 (5 bases). As DNA, the CDR3 is TGTGCCAGCAGTAGGGGTTATGGCTACACCTTC. As protein: CASSRGYGYTF.